The T cell receptor (beta chain) described here comes from a study of blood T cell repertoires in COVID-19. Looking at the study overall: T cells, B-cell-depleted T cells, or PBMCs supplied cDNA or gDNA.

Assay used: immunoSEQ multiplex PCR; TCRdb lists only in-frame clones, some missing. The table records hundreds of thousands of clones, roughly 90% of them present only once. Germline assignment: CDR1 SGDLS and CDR2 YYNGEE. Trimming cost V 0 bases and J 5 bases; bases outside gene matches: 7. This CDR3 contains 15 residues. The clonotype comes from a woman in her 30s with acute COVID-19. The chain couples TRBV9 to TRBJ2-7; 8 nucleotides agree with TRBD2. Sequencing was carried out using PBMCs or T cells enriched from blood (not recorded which). The CDR3 sequence: CASSVGAGGFDEQYF. Written as DNA, the CDR3 is TGTGCCAGCAGCGTAGGTGCGGGAGGCTTTGACGAGCAGTACTTC.